Following are 7 T cell receptor beta chains from one sample sequenced in a study of response to subunit inactivated influenza vaccine. TCRdb used MiXCR to reprocess the RT-PCR reads, holding one entry per CDR3 protein. Counted here are some 520,000 distinct CDR3 sequences, 16% occurring once; the ten biggest clones make up roughly 3%. Sequencing was performed on CD4+ T cells sorted from PBMCs, taken about 24 months after vaccination. All receptors come from a man aged 50-75 years who received an inactivated influenza vaccine.

Points on this clonotype: A much larger clone lies one base from this, so it may be a read error. The chain is built from TRBV4-3 and TRBJ1-1, with D possibly TRBD1 on 5 matching bases. The CDR3 has 15 residues. Germline CDR1 reads LGHNA; CDR2 reads YSLEER. As DNA, the CDR3 is TGCGCCAGCAGCCTATCGGGACTCACGAACTCTGAAGCTTTCTTT. Encoded protein: CASSLSGLTNSEAFF.

CDR3 protein: CASSLFAQNTEAFF. The CDR3 bases are TGCGCCAGCAGCTTGTTTGCACAGAACACTGAAGCTTTCTTT. The V call is TRBV5-1, the J call TRBJ1-1; D is unresolved. The V end lost 1 base, the J end lost 1 base, and 8 bases lay between the germline ends. CDR3 length equals 14 residues. In germline, CDR1 is SGHRS, CDR2 YFSETQ.

V and J are TRBV12-3 or TRBV12-4 and TRBJ1-2, with a weak D call TRBD1 (6 bases). V was trimmed by 1 base and J by 4 bases, leaving 10 bases between them. The CDR3 covers 14 residues. The CDR3 region has the DNA TGTGCCAGCAGTTTAGGGGGGCGTTCCTATGGCTACACCTTC. It is translated as CASSLGGRSYGYTF.

This clonotype showed up just once. V is TRBV10-3 and J is TRBJ1-1; D is perhaps TRBD1 (5 bases). Germline V gives CDR1 ENHRY, CDR2 SYGVKD. The CDR3 loop spans 14 amino acids. Trimming stripped 2 bases from V and 8 bases from J, with 15 bases between. CDR3 residues: CAISERRGVREAFF. Written as DNA, the CDR3 is TGTGCCATCAGTGAGAGGAGGGGAGTGAGGGAAGCTTTCTTT.

The chain has TRBV7-9 and TRBJ2-7, with D perhaps matching TRBD1 (5 bases). Trimming shortened V by 4 bases and J by 3 bases, and 19 bases separated the two germline ends. Germline V gene data show CDR1 as SEHNR and CDR2 as FQNEAQ (reference sequence). The CDR3 covers 16 residues. The CDR3 spells CASSSFRGRILYEQYF. The DNA for the CDR3 is TGTGCCAGCAGCTCATTTAGGGGAAGAATTCTCTACGAGCAGTACTTC.

This clonotype was counted between two and nine times. Relative to the germline gene, one junction end is altered; a read error may explain this. The genes are TRBV6-2 or TRBV6-3 and TRBJ1-3, with D possibly TRBD1 on 5 matching bases. Germline V lookup: CDR1 MNHEY, CDR2 SVGEGT. The CDR3 is 11 residues long. As DNA, the CDR3 is TGTGCCAGCAGTATGGGGACTTCCACCTTTTTT. It yields the protein CASSMGTSTFF.

This clonotype occurred a few times. This chain joins TRBV4-3 and TRBJ2-5, with a possible D match to TRBD2 (5 bases). The CDR3 runs to 15 residues. Between the trimmed V and J ends, which lost 5 bases and 4 bases, there was a span of 17 bases. CDR1 and CDR2 (germline): LGHNA, YSLEER. CDR3 protein: CASSERLSGSETQYF. CDR3 nucleotide sequence: TGCGCCAGCAGCGAGCGACTAAGCGGATCAGAGACCCAGTACTTC.